These T cell receptor beta chains were read from a single sample in a study of technical replicates of blood from a few donors. Clones were read by immunoSEQ multiplex PCR, and TCRdb kept only the in-frame ones, dropping some. The data contain approximately 13,000 clones, 84% of them singletons. The sample was PBMCs. The source of these receptors is a human donor in good health. Each CDR3 is given with its conserved first and last residue. The order of the fields is clone size, J gene, D gene, V gene, CDR3 DNA, CDR3 protein. The D gene is left open where the match is weak. Some rows have no size entry. The others give once, few or many, or a class for an expanded clone.

>few|TRBJ1-5|TRBD1|TRBV2
TGTGCCAGCAGTGAGGGGGGACAGGCGGGTCAGCCCCAGCATTTT
CASSEGGQAGQPQHF
>NA|TRBJ2-7|TRBD2|TRBV7-8
TGTGCCAGCAGCTTTCGGCGGCTAGCGGATATGTATACTAAGAATAACTCCTACGAGCAGTACTTC
CASSFRRLADMYTKNNSYEQYF
>NA|TRBJ2-1|TRBD2|TRBV19
TGTGCCAGTAGTATTGCGGGAGGGCCGGGGAATGAGCAGTTCTTC
CASSIAGGPGNEQFF
>once|TRBJ2-2|TRBD2|TRBV6-4
TGTGCCAGCAGTGACGGGACTAGCACCGGGGAGCTGTTTTTT
CASSDGTSTGELFF
>NA|TRBJ1-2|NA|TRBV5-5
TGTGCCAGCAGCTTGGCTACAGGCGACTATGGCTACACCTTC
CASSLATGDYGYTF
>NA|TRBJ2-3|TRBD1|TRBV6-1
TGTGCCAGCAGCAGGGGGTGGGTCACAGATACGCAGTATTTT
CASSRGWVTDTQYF
>NA|TRBJ2-5|TRBD2|TRBV4-2
TGTGCCAGCAGCCAAGTATCCGGGCTAGCGGGAGGAGAGACCCAGTACTTC
CASSQVSGLAGGETQYF
>NA|TRBJ2-7|NA|TRBV19
TGTGCCAGTAGTATGACGGGAAAATCCTACGAGCAGTACTTC
CASSMTGKSYEQYF
>NA|TRBJ2-7|NA|TRBV13
TGTGCCAGCAGCCCCCGTCCGGGTAGCGGCTACGAGCAGTACTTC
CASSPRPGSGYEQYF
>NA|TRBJ1-1|NA|TRBV10-1
TGCGCCAGCAGTGTGGGTGACAGCCCTAGGGGCACTGAAGCTTTCTTT
CASSVGDSPRGTEAFF
>NA|TRBJ2-1|NA|TRBV28
TGTGCCAGCACCATAAGGGGCGAGCAGTTCTTC
CASTIRGEQFF
>NA|TRBJ1-2|NA|TRBV5-1
TGCGCCAGCAGCTCCGGGGGGATCTACACCTTC
CASSSGGIYTF
>NA|TRBJ2-7|NA|TRBV5-1
TGCGCCAGCAGCTTTTACGTCGACAGACCCCTCCAGGAGCAGTACTTC
CASSFYVDRPLQEQYF
>NA|TRBJ1-2|NA|TRBV7-2
TGTGCCAGCAGTTATACAGGGAACTATGGCTACACCTTC
CASSYTGNYGYTF
>NA|TRBJ1-5|NA|TRBV21-1
TGTGCCAGCAGCATCCAGAGGAGGGGGCAATTCGGGCAGCCCCAGCATTTT
CASSIQRRGQFGQPQHF
>NA|TRBJ2-7|NA|TRBV28
TGTGCCAGCAGTCCCTCCACGGCAGGCTCCTACGAGCAGTACTTC
CASSPSTAGSYEQYF
>NA|TRBJ2-7|TRBD2|TRBV7-9
TGTGCCAGCAGCGGGTTAGCGGGAGAGGGGGAGCAGTACTTC
CASSGLAGEGEQYF
>NA|TRBJ2-7|NA|TRBV6-1
TGTGCCAGCAGCCGGGATCCCTACGAGCAGTACTTC
CASSRDPYEQYF
>NA|TRBJ2-7|NA|TRBV18
TGTGCCAGCTCACCTGGACAGAGCTACTACGAGCAGTACTTC
CASSPGQSYYEQYF
>NA|TRBJ2-3|NA|TRBV5-1
TGCGCCAGCAGCGTTCAGGGGGACTTTGGCACAGATACGCAGTATTTT
CASSVQGDFGTDTQYF
>NA|TRBJ1-1|NA|TRBV15
TGTGCCACCAGCAGAGATAGGCGTGAGCTTGCGCGGACTGAAGCTTTCTTT
CATSRDRRELARTEAFF
>NA|TRBJ1-2|NA|TRBV2
TGTGCCAGCAAAGGGGCACAGGCTGGTGGCTACACCTTC
CASKGAQAGGYTF
>NA|TRBJ2-5|TRBD2|TRBV10-2
TGCGCCAGCACCCTGAGCGGGAGGGCCCTTCCCGGGACCCAGTACTTC
CASTLSGRALPGTQYF
>NA|TRBJ1-5|TRBD1|TRBV2
TGTGCCAGCAGCATTCCGGGACAGGGGACTTATAGCAATCAGCCCCAGCATTTT
CASSIPGQGTYSNQPQHF
>once|TRBJ2-5|TRBD1|TRBV6-1
TGTGCCAGCAGCTCGGGACAGGTCCAAGAGACCCAGTACTTC
CASSSGQVQETQYF
>few|TRBJ2-7|TRBD2|TRBV19
TGTGCCAGTAGTCTCAACCTCCTAGCGGGAGGCGAGCAGTACTTC
CASSLNLLAGGEQYF
>NA|TRBJ1-5|TRBD1|TRBV2
TGTGCCAGCAGACTACAGGGGGCGGGCAATCAGCCCCAGCATTTT
CASRLQGAGNQPQHF
>once|TRBJ1-2|TRBD1|TRBV23-1
TGCGCCAGCAGTCAATCAACGAGGGGGCAGGAGAATGGCTACACCTTC
CASSQSTRGQENGYTF
>NA|TRBJ2-3|TRBD2|TRBV19
TGTGCCAGTATATCCGGCGGGAGGGCCGGAGATACGCAGTATTTT
CASISGGRAGDTQYF
>NA|TRBJ2-2|TRBD2|TRBV12-5
TGTGCTAGTGGTTTGGCCCAACTATGGACTAGCGGGAGTAAGCCGGGGGAGCTGTTTTTT
CASGLAQLWTSGSKPGELFF
>NA|TRBJ2-7|TRBD2|TRBV7-2
TGTGCCAGCAGCTTAGCGAGCGGGATAGGCAACGAGCAGTACTTC
CASSLASGIGNEQYF
>NA|TRBJ1-4|NA|TRBV4-1
TGCGCCAGCAGCCAAGGGGGGCAGTTAAATGAAAAACTGTTTTTT
CASSQGGQLNEKLFF
>NA|TRBJ1-3|NA|TRBV6-5
TGTGCCAGCAGTTACGGGCGTGGAAACACCATATATTTT
CASSYGRGNTIYF
>NA|TRBJ2-1|NA|TRBV9
TGTGCCAGCAGTGAATCCAGTGCGGCCGGGAATGAGCAGTTCTTC
CASSESSAAGNEQFF
>NA|TRBJ2-3|TRBD1|TRBV7-3
TGTGCCAGCAGCCGGACAGGGCCCACAGATACGCAGTATTTT
CASSRTGPTDTQYF
>NA|TRBJ2-7|NA|TRBV5-1
TGCGCCAGCAGCTTGCTTAGCGGCGACTCCTACGAGCAGTACTTC
CASSLLSGDSYEQYF
>NA|TRBJ1-1|NA|TRBV7-2
TGTGCCAGCAGCCTGGACAGGAACACTGAAGCTTTCTTT
CASSLDRNTEAFF
>NA|TRBJ2-5|TRBD2|TRBV6-1
TGTGCCAGCAACCTAGGACTAGCGGGAGTAGAGACCCAGTACTTC
CASNLGLAGVETQYF
>once|TRBJ1-1|NA|TRBV27
TGTGCCACCTCAGAGGGGGTGAACACTGAAGCTTTCTTT
CATSEGVNTEAFF
>NA|TRBJ2-1|TRBD2|TRBV5-1
TGCGCCAGCAGCTTGGCTCCTAGCGGGAGTGGGAATGAGCAGTTCTTC
CASSLAPSGSGNEQFF
>NA|TRBJ2-7|NA|TRBV5-1
TGCGCCAGCAATTTGCAGGGTACCTACGAGCAGTACTTC
CASNLQGTYEQYF
>NA|TRBJ2-1|NA|TRBV5-1
TGCGCCAGCAGCTCCTCCCAGTACAATGAGCAGTTCTTC
CASSSSQYNEQFF
>NA|TRBJ2-5|TRBD2|TRBV7-9
TGTGCCACCACCCCACGGGAGGGCCGGCAAGAGACCCAGTACTTC
CATTPREGRQETQYF
>few|TRBJ1-2|TRBD1|TRBV4-2
TGTGCCAGCAGCCAAGAACTGGGACAGGGTGTTTATGGCTACACCTTC
CASSQELGQGVYGYTF
>NA|TRBJ1-2|TRBD1|TRBV7-8
TGTGCCAGCAGCCCCGGGACAGGACTGGGGGATGGCTACACCTTC
CASSPGTGLGDGYTF
>NA|TRBJ2-5|TRBD2|TRBV5-1
TGCGCCAGCAGTCCTGGGACTAGCGGGAGTCTAATTGAGACCCAGTACTTC
CASSPGTSGSLIETQYF
>NA|TRBJ2-1|TRBD2|TRBV5-1
TGCGCCAGCAGGAGGCTAGCGGGAGGGGACAATGAGCAGTTCTTC
CASRRLAGGDNEQFF
>NA|TRBJ1-1|TRBD1|TRBV6-6
TGTGCCAGCAGGGTCGGACAGGGCAGTAGAACTGAAGCTTTCTTT
CASRVGQGSRTEAFF
>NA|TRBJ2-5|TRBD2|TRBV27
TGTGCCAGCCGTCGTAGACTAGCGGGAGTAGAGACCCAGTACTTC
CASRRRLAGVETQYF
>NA|TRBJ1-2|NA|TRBV18
TGTGCCAGCTCACCACCTACAAACAGGGCCGACTATGGCTACACCTTC
CASSPPTNRADYGYTF
>NA|TRBJ2-3|TRBD2|TRBV10-3
TGTGCCATCAGTGAGCCCGGGGCTAGCGGGAGATCTACGCAGTATTTT
CAISEPGASGRSTQYF